The 22 T cell receptor beta chains below all came from one sample that was sequenced in a study of graft-versus-host responses after intestinal transplantation. Tissue processing of the graft released intraepithelial and lamina propria lymphocytes from it. The assay was immunoSEQ multiplex PCR, and TCRdb's table has in-frame clones only and misses some. Of around 250 clones in the sample, roughly 80% were seen once. Here the sequenced sample was ileum tissue, taken after intestinal transplantation. These receptors originate from a human patient who received an intestinal transplant, so some T cells may come from the graft donor.

This clone has only a few counts. Other DNA sequences from this sample encode an identical CDR3 as well. The V gene is TRBV27, the J gene TRBJ2-1; maybe TRBD2 (5 bases). CDR1 and CDR2 (germline): MNHEY, SMNVEV (reference sequence). This CDR3 is built from 14 residues. Trimming took 2 bases from V and 0 from J, leaving 5 bases between them. The CDR3 DNA reads TGTGCCAGCAGTTTAGCGGGCTCCTACAATGAGCAGTTCTTC. It is translated as CASSLAGSYNEQFF.

This rearrangement joins TRBV9 to TRBJ2-1; 8 bases are a match to TRBD2. The germline V gene has CDR1 SGDLS and CDR2 YYNGEE. The J segment lost 7 bases and the V segment lost 1 base, leaving 7 bases of the junction unmatched. CDR3 size: 15 residues. CDR3 sequence (DNA): TGTGCCAGCAGCGTATCCGCGGGAGGAGCGAATGAGCAGTTCTTC. The encoded protein is CASSVSAGGANEQFF.

This clone has more than one count but fewer than ten. V gene TRBV5-8 combines with J gene TRBJ1-1; the D gene is possibly TRBD1 (6 bases). This CDR3 has 13 amino acids. Germline CDR1 SGHTS, CDR2 YDEGEE. V dropped 5 bases and J dropped 5 bases, with 13 bases sitting between them. The chain's CDR3 is CASSRTVGTEAFF. The CDR3 coding sequence is TGTGCCAGCAGTCGGACAGTAGGAACTGAAGCTTTCTTT.

The chain recombines TRBV5-8 with TRBJ1-1; D is unresolved. Per the germline V gene, CDR1 is SGHTS and CDR2 is YDEGEE. The CDR3 covers 12 residues. The V end lost 8 bases, the J end lost 6 bases, and 14 bases lay between the germline ends. In DNA form, the CDR3 reads TGTGCCAGAAGCCCCGAGCGGCCTGAAGCTTTCTTT. Translated: CARSPERPEAFF.

The gene calls are TRBV4-2 and TRBJ1-1, with 7 bases matching TRBD1. Germline CDR1 and CDR2: LGHNA and YNFKEQ. The CDR3 runs to 16 residues. The V gene end was trimmed by 6 bases and the J gene end by 1 base; junction bases not matched to a gene: 11. The chain's CDR3 is CASSWWTGNKNTEAFF. CDR3 in DNA: TGTGCCAGCAGTTGGTGGACAGGTAATAAGAACACTGAAGCTTTCTTT.

With regard to this clone: This CDR3 is also generated by other DNA sequences in the sample. The chain links TRBV27 to TRBJ2-1, with a weak D call TRBD1 (5 bases). Per germline, CDR1 MNHEY and CDR2 SMNVEV (reference sequence). CDR3 size: 14 residues. V gave up 2 bases and J gave up 1 base, with 6 bases separating them. CDR3 DNA sequence: TGTGCCAGCAGTTTAGCAGGGTCCTACAATGAGCAGTTCTTC. Protein product: CASSLAGSYNEQFF.

V gene TRBV5-4 combines with J gene TRBJ1-2; D remains unclear. This CDR3 has 16 residues. Per the germline V gene, CDR1 is SGHNT and CDR2 is YYREEE (reference sequence). Between the trimmed V and J ends, which lost 7 bases and 4 bases, there was a span of 23 bases. The CDR3: CASRSSVPGRTYGYTF. The DNA for the CDR3 is TGTGCCAGCCGTTCATCCGTACCGGGAAGGACCTATGGCTACACCTTC.

V is TRBV11-1 and J is TRBJ2-1; D not resolved. Trimming left V 4 bases short and J 1 base short, with 8 bases between. Germline V gene sequence: CDR1 SGHAT, CDR2 FQDESV (reference sequence). This CDR3 has 14 amino acids. CDR3 nucleotide sequence: TGTGCCAGCAGCTCCCACGGTTCCTACAATGAGCAGTTCTTC. Translated: CASSSHGSYNEQFF.

The rearrangement uses TRBV9 and TRBJ1-2; D is possibly TRBD1 (6 bases). CDR3 length: 14 residues. V was trimmed by 3 bases and J by 2 bases, leaving 11 bases between them. In germline, CDR1 is SGDLS, CDR2 YYNGEE. The CDR3 coding sequence is TGTGCCAGCAGCGCCACGACAGGAAACTATGGCTACACCTTC. Residues: CASSATTGNYGYTF.

The chain links TRBV5-5 to TRBJ1-2, with D uncertain. The CDR3 has 16 amino acids. V gave up 7 bases and J gave up 4 bases, with 23 bases separating them. In germline, CDR1 is SGHKS, CDR2 YYEKEE (reference sequence). The CDR3 is CASLSHISRKTYGYTF. In nucleotides, the CDR3 is TGTGCCAGCCTGAGTCATATCTCGCGAAAGACCTATGGCTACACCTTC.

The chain joins TRBV5-5 to TRBJ1-2; D call uncertain. The CDR3 is 16 residues long. Germline V gene lookup returns CDR1 SGHKS and CDR2 YYEKEE (reference sequence). V shed 7 bases and J shed 4 bases, with 23 bases lying between them. Written as DNA, the CDR3 is TGTGCCAGCCACTTTCGTATCTCGCGAAAGACCTATGGCTACACCTTC. This sequence encodes CASHFRISRKTYGYTF.

This chain uses TRBV5-5 with TRBJ2-1; D is uncertain. The CDR3 length is 13 residues. The germline CDR1 and CDR2 sequences are SGHKS and YYEKEE (reference sequence). The germline V and J ends were trimmed by 5 bases and 13 bases, with 19 bases remaining between them. CDR3 nucleotides: TGTGCCAGCAGACCCCTTCTAGGCCCTGTACAGTTCTTC. Its protein product is CASRPLLGPVQFF.

V gene TRBV5-6 combines with J gene TRBJ1-1, with D perhaps matching TRBD1 (5 bases). Looked up from germline, CDR1 is SGHDT and CDR2 is YYEEEE. V shed 4 bases and J shed 3 bases, with 13 bases lying between them. The CDR3 contains 14 residues. CDR3 sequence (DNA): TGTGCCAGCAGCGAGGCCAGGGAGTACACTGAAGCTTTCTTT. This sequence encodes CASSEAREYTEAFF.

The chain joins TRBV8-2 to TRBJ2-6. TRBV8-2 is deemed a pseudogene. The CDR3 runs to 17 residues. The CDR3 DNA is TGTGGCATCTGCATGAGGATAACACAAAGCCGGGCCAACGTCCTGGCTTTC. It specifies CGICMRITQSRANVLAF.

The chain carries TRBV11-1 and TRBJ1-1; a possible D gene is TRBD1 (6 bases). Germline V gene sequence: CDR1 SGHAT, CDR2 FQDESV (reference sequence). V was trimmed by 0 bases and J by 6 bases, leaving 14 bases between them. The CDR3 contains 15 residues. CDR3: CASSLAGRGAAEAFF. The CDR3 coding sequence is TGTGCCAGCAGCTTAGCGGGGCGGGGGGCCGCTGAAGCTTTCTTT. Looking up the rest from reference TRBV11-1 and TRBJ1-1 gives the full variable domain: EAEVAQSPRYKITEKSQAVAFWCDPISGHATLYWYRQILGQGPELLVQFQDESVVDDSQLPKDRFSAERLKGVDSTLKIQPAELGDSAMYLCASSLAGRGAAEAFFGQGTRLTVV.

This clone was counted a few times. The gene calls are TRBV5-1 and TRBJ2-7; TRBD2 matches 15 bases. This CDR3 spans 19 amino acids. The V segment lost 2 bases and the J segment 0 bases; nucleotides outside the gene matches: 9. Germline V gene sequence: CDR1 SGHRS, CDR2 YFSETQ. This chain's CDR3 is CASSFSGLAGGINSYEQYF. The DNA of the CDR3 is TGCGCCAGCAGCTTTTCGGGACTAGCGGGGGGAATAAACTCCTACGAGCAGTACTTC.

This chain joins TRBV7-2 and TRBJ2-1; 16 bases are shared with TRBD2. This CDR3 has 17 residues. The V gene end was trimmed by 5 bases and the J gene end by 8 bases; junction bases not matched to a gene: 9. Germline V lookup: CDR1 SGHTA, CDR2 FQGNSA. CDR3 amino acids: CASSRAGLAGGPDEQFF. The CDR3 DNA reads TGTGCCAGCAGCCGCGCGGGACTAGCGGGGGGGCCCGATGAGCAGTTCTTC.

This clone was detected once. The rearrangement joins TRBV11-3 to TRBJ1-1; a possible D gene is TRBD1 (6 bases). This CDR3 has 13 amino acids. The germline V and J ends were trimmed by 7 bases and 5 bases, with 14 bases remaining between them. The germline gives CDR1 SGHNT, CDR2 YENEEA. CDR3 in amino acids: CASTRTVGTEAFF. The CDR3 DNA is TGTGCCAGCACACGGACAGTGGGGACTGAAGCTTTCTTT.

The table lists this clone with a few counts. The chain recombines TRBV7-9 with TRBJ1-2; D is ambiguous. Germline loops: CDR1 SEHNR, CDR2 FQNEAQ (reference sequence). The CDR3 loop spans 13 amino acids. V was trimmed by 6 bases and J by 0 bases, leaving 8 bases between them. CDR3 in amino acids: CASRSLANYGYTF. The DNA for the CDR3 is TGTGCCAGCAGGTCACTCGCTAACTATGGCTACACCTTC. The full variable domain, in which reference TRBV7-9 and TRBJ1-2 provide the parts outside the CDR3, is DTGVSQNPRHKITKRGQNVTFRCDPISEHNRLYWYRQTLGQGPEFLTYFQNEAQLEKSRLLSDRFSAERPKGSFSTLEIQRTEQGDSAMYLCASRSLANYGYTFGSGTRLTVV.

This rearrangement joins TRBV6-1 to TRBJ2-7, with 11 positions matching TRBD1. CDR1 is MNHNS and CDR2 is SASEGT in the germline V gene. CDR3 length: 14 residues. Trimming at V came to 5 bases and at J to 4 bases, leaving 4 bases not matched to a gene. This CDR3 reads CASSLGTGGYEQYF. The CDR3 DNA reads TGTGCCAGCAGTTTAGGGACAGGGGGATACGAGCAGTACTTC.

A note on this clone: At one end, the junction sequence differs from germline, possibly due to a read error. The chain couples TRBV29-1 to TRBJ1-1; D possibly corresponds to TRBD1 (6 bases). CDR1 is SQVTM and CDR2 is ANQGSEA in the germline V gene. The CDR3 is 12 residues long. The CDR3 loop reads CSVFRGYTGAFF. In DNA form, the CDR3 reads TGCAGCGTATTCAGGGGATACACTGGAGCTTTCTTT.

CDR3 nucleotide sequence: TGTGCCAGCCCCCCGGCCACGAACAATGAGCAGTTCTTC. Protein sequence: CASPPATNNEQFF. The gene calls are TRBV28 and TRBJ2-1; D remains unclear. Trimming left V 8 bases short and J 5 bases short, with 13 bases between. The germline V gene encodes CDR1 MDHEN and CDR2 SYDVKM. This CDR3 is built from 13 residues.